Below, 3 T cell receptor beta chains from the same sample are listed, as sequenced in a study of blood T cell repertoires in COVID-19. TCRdb's table, derived via immunoSEQ multiplex PCR, lists solely in-frame clones and lacks some. The sample lists about 64,000 clones; around four fifths were seen once. Sequenced material: peripheral blood. These receptors were obtained from a man aged 55 to 70 with COVID-19, enrolled during active disease.

This clone appeared a single time. The chain links TRBV10-3 to TRBJ1-2, with D possibly being TRBD1 (6 bases). Looked up from germline, CDR1 is ENHRY and CDR2 is SYGVKD. This CDR3 region has 18 residues. Trimming removed 4 bases at V and 0 bases at J, with 21 bases between. CDR3 DNA: TGTGCCATCAGTGGAGGGGCTCCGGGACACCCAGCTAACTATGGCTACACCTTC. Protein sequence: CAISGGAPGHPANYGYTF.

The rearrangement uses TRBV3-1 (or the pseudogene TRBV3-2) and TRBJ1-2; D remains unclear. The CDR3 has 14 residues. The germline V and J ends were trimmed by 0 bases and 5 bases, with 10 bases remaining between them. The germline gives CDR1 LGHDT, CDR2 YNNKEL (reference sequence). Here the CDR3 DNA reads TGTGCCAGCAGCCAAGAATTCAGTTTTTATGGCTACACCTTC. It yields the protein CASSQEFSFYGYTF.

This sequence joins TRBV19 and TRBJ1-4, with 10 bases identical to TRBD1. Trimming removed 5 bases from V and 2 bases from J; junction bases left unmatched: 5. Germline-derived CDR1 and CDR2 are LNHDA and SQIVND (reference sequence). The CDR3 is 16 residues long. This chain's CDR3 is CASSFPGQGTNEKLFF. CDR3 nucleotides: TGTGCCAGTAGTTTTCCGGGACAGGGGACTAATGAAAAACTGTTTTTT.